Below are 14 T cell receptor beta chains sequenced from a single sample in a study of T cell changes during pregnancy in multiple sclerosis. Sequencing was performed with immunoSEQ multiplex PCR; in TCRdb, only in-frame clones are kept and a portion is missing. The data show some 21,000 clones, around four fifths seen once. The sequences come from CD8+ T cells from peripheral blood mononuclear cells, collected in the first trimester of pregnancy. These receptors all stem from a female donor in good health, enrolled as a control in a pregnancy study.

This clone was observed a single time. The V and J genes are TRBV27 and TRBJ2-3; 7 bases fit TRBD2. Germline V gene sequence: CDR1 MNHEY, CDR2 SMNVEV (reference sequence). The CDR3 spans 16 residues. With V trimmed by 6 bases and J by 8 bases, 17 bases remained unmatched. The DNA for the CDR3 is TGTGCCAGCAGCCCCCTCGGGGGAGGGGATCAGGGTACGCAGTATTTT. Encoded protein: CASSPLGGGDQGTQYF.

The V call is TRBV6-5, the J call TRBJ2-2; a possible D gene is TRBD1 (6 bases). Germline V gene sequence: CDR1 MNHEY, CDR2 SVGAGI. Trimming removed 9 bases at V and 1 base at J, with 12 bases between. CDR3 length: 14 amino acids. The CDR3: CASSRDKNTGELFF. For the CDR3, the DNA is TGTGCCAGTAGCCGGGACAAGAACACCGGGGAGCTGTTTTTT.

This clone has just a few counts. The chain couples TRBV6-7 to TRBJ1-6, with a tentative D call TRBD1 (6 bases). TRBV6-7 is an ORF, and what it does is uncertain. Trimming removed 4 bases at V and 1 base at J, with 17 bases between. This CDR3 contains 18 residues. The CDR3 sequence: CASSSWGPRVSYNSPLHF. Here the CDR3 DNA reads TGTGCCAGCAGTTCCTGGGGGCCCAGGGTTTCCTATAATTCACCCCTCCACTTT.

This chain uses TRBV7-9 with TRBJ2-3, with D possibly TRBD1 on 6 matching bases. This CDR3 has 17 residues. V shed 0 bases and J shed 2 bases, with 15 bases lying between them. The V gene's germline CDR1 is SEHNR and CDR2 FQNEAQ (reference sequence). As DNA, the CDR3 is TGTGCCAGCAGCTTAGCACCGGGACAAACTATCACAGATACGCAGTATTTT. This codes for CASSLAPGQTITDTQYF.

This clone was counted a few times. The V call is TRBV29-1, the J call TRBJ2-7, with 9 positions matching TRBD1. V lost 0 bases to trimming and J lost 0 bases; unmatched junction nucleotides: 3. Germline CDR1 is SQVTM and CDR2 is ANQGSEA. The CDR3 extends over 15 amino acids. This chain's CDR3 is CSVEDGTGSSYEQYF. The DNA of the CDR3 is TGCAGCGTTGAAGACGGGACAGGGAGCTCCTACGAGCAGTACTTC.

The V gene is TRBV18, the J gene TRBJ2-2; weak D call: TRBD1 (6 bases). The CDR3 length is 16 residues. Germline V gives CDR1 KGHSH, CDR2 LQKENI. Trimming shortened V by 5 bases and J by 4 bases, and 17 bases separated the two germline ends. The CDR3: CASSTRDILTTGELFF. CDR3 DNA sequence: TGTGCCAGCTCAACCCGGGACATCCTTACCACCGGGGAGCTGTTTTTT.

The chain combines TRBV10-3 with TRBJ2-7; 7 nucleotides line up with TRBD2. Trimming removed 0 bases from V and 0 bases from J; junction bases left unmatched: 5. Per germline, CDR1 ENHRY and CDR2 SYGVKD. The CDR3 totals 16 residues. The CDR3 reads CAISESQGGSSYEQYF. The CDR3 nucleotides are TGTGCCATCAGTGAGTCCCAGGGAGGGAGCTCCTACGAGCAGTACTTC.

The V call is TRBV19, the J call TRBJ2-5; D is unresolved. CDR1 and CDR2 (germline): LNHDA, SQIVND (reference sequence). V was shortened by 11 bases and J by 3 bases, with 13 bases between the two germline ends. This CDR3 spans 12 amino acids. CDR3 in amino acids: CAGHTNEETQYF. The CDR3 coding sequence is TGTGCCGGCCACACGAACGAAGAGACCCAGTACTTC.

This chain joins TRBV7-3 and TRBJ2-1; TRBD2 is a possible D gene (5 bases). The germline V gene encodes CDR1 SGHTA and CDR2 FQGTGA. The CDR3 sequence is 15 residues long. Trimming cost V 5 bases and J 6 bases, with 17 bases left between them. The CDR3 coding sequence is TGTGCCAGCAGCCGCCGGGATTCCCCCCTCAATGAGCAGTTCTTC. Translating gives CASSRRDSPLNEQFF. The variable domain in full, with the rest retrieved from reference TRBV7-3 and TRBJ2-1, is GAGVSQTPSNKVTEKGKYVELRCDPISGHTALYWYRQSLGQGPEFLIYFQGTGAADDSGLPNDRFFAVRPEGSVSTLKIQRTERGDSAVYLCASSRRDSPLNEQFFGPGTRLTVL.

The chain uses TRBV6-4 and TRBJ2-1; possibly TRBD2 for D (5 bases). The CDR3 consists of 17 residues. With 2 bases removed from V and 0 bases from J, the gap between germline ends came to 14 bases. The germline V gene has CDR1 MRHNA and CDR2 SNTAGT. Here the CDR3 reads CASSDASSGSSYNEQFF. The DNA for the CDR3 is TGTGCCAGCAGTGACGCCTCCAGCGGAAGCTCCTACAATGAGCAGTTCTTC.

V is TRBV7-6 and J is TRBJ2-1; 12 positions match TRBD2. The CDR3 spans 14 residues. Germline V gives CDR1 SGHVS, CDR2 FNYEAQ. CDR3 in amino acids: CAARRLAGDNEQFF. The CDR3 nucleotides are TGTGCTGCTCGTCGACTAGCGGGAGACAATGAGCAGTTCTTC.

The rearrangement links TRBV13 to TRBJ2-2; TRBD2 agrees at 13 bases. This CDR3 contains 17 residues. CDR1 and CDR2 (germline): PRHDT, FYEKMQ (reference sequence). Unmatched junction bases numbered 7, after V lost 6 bases and J lost 3 bases. Written as DNA, the CDR3 is TGTGCCAGCAGACCGACTAGCGGGGGGCTGGACACCGGGGAGCTGTTTTTT. It is translated as CASRPTSGGLDTGELFF.

The V gene is TRBV28, the J gene TRBJ1-6, with TRBD1 identical over 9 bases. V trimming: 3 bases; J trimming: 7 bases; junction bases outside the gene matches: 1. The germline gives CDR1 MDHEN, CDR2 SYDVKM. The CDR3 is 14 amino acids. DNA for the CDR3: TGTGCCAGCAGTTTGGGGACAGGGAATTCACCCCTCCACTTT. This sequence encodes CASSLGTGNSPLHF. Based on the CDR3 plus reference TRBV28 and TRBJ1-6, the full variable domain is DVKVTQSSRYLVKRTGEKVFLECVQDMDHENMFWYRQDPGLGLRLIYFSYDVKMKEKGDIPEGYSVSREKKERFSLILESASTNQTSMYLCASSLGTGNSPLHFGNGTRLTVT.

This chain joins TRBV6-6 and TRBJ1-6; D is undetermined. V was shortened by 6 bases and J by 3 bases, with 9 bases between the two germline ends. The germline CDR1 and CDR2 sequences are MNHNY and SVGAGI (reference sequence). This CDR3 is built from 14 residues. CDR3 in amino acids: CASSPADYNSPLHF. The CDR3 DNA reads TGTGCCAGCAGCCCTGCGGACTATAATTCACCCCTCCACTTT.